What follows are 32 T cell receptor beta chains derived from one specimen sequenced in a study of blood T cell repertoires in COVID-19. The protocol was immunoSEQ multiplex PCR, while the TCRdb copy is restricted to in-frame clones and leaves out a portion. Among about 250,000 clones, 75% to 90% were seen once, and the ten largest hold 3%. The material sequenced was peripheral blood. These TCRs come from a woman aged 25-40 years with active or convalescent COVID-19.

J is TRBJ2-3 and V is TRBV4-1, with 9 bases that match TRBD1. This CDR3 spans 14 amino acids. With V trimmed by 4 bases and J by 4 bases, 3 bases remained unmatched. Germline lookup yields CDR1 MGHRA and CDR2 YSYEKL. The CDR3: CASSLGQGPDTQYF. CDR3 in DNA: TGCGCCAGCAGCCTGGGACAGGGCCCAGATACGCAGTATTTT.

This sequence joins TRBV30 and TRBJ1-2, with TRBD1 matching over 7 bases. The germline gives CDR1 GTSNPN, CDR2 SVGIG (reference sequence). J lost 4 bases, V lost 4 bases, and 15 bases had no gene match. The CDR3 is 16 residues long. Here the CDR3 reads CAWIVRGRGGIYGYTF. CDR3 sequence (DNA): TGTGCCTGGATTGTAAGGGGGCGAGGGGGTATCTATGGCTACACCTTC.

The rearrangement uses TRBV2 and TRBJ2-1; D gene ambiguous. This CDR3 is built from 12 residues. Germline values: CDR1 SNHLY, CDR2 FYNNEI. The V gene lost 2 bases and the J gene lost 6 bases, with 5 bases spanning the gap. The CDR3 nucleotides are TGTGCCAGCAGTGAACCCGGCAATGAGCAGTTCTTC. Its protein product is CASSEPGNEQFF.

The V gene is TRBV18, the J gene TRBJ2-2; tentative D call: TRBD2 (6 bases). V lost 3 bases and J lost 2, with 16 bases in between. Germline assignment: CDR1 KGHSH and CDR2 LQKENI. The CDR3 has 17 amino acids. The CDR3 region is CASSPPSTSLNTGELFF. The CDR3 DNA is TGTGCCAGCTCACCTCCTTCCACTAGCCTAAACACCGGGGAGCTGTTTTTT.

This chain joins TRBV3-1 (or the pseudogene TRBV3-2) and TRBJ1-6; D is ambiguous. The CDR3 has 13 residues. V lost 5 bases, J lost 10 bases, and 12 bases lay in between. CDR1 is LGHDT, CDR2 YNNKEL, per germline (reference sequence). The CDR3 nucleotides are TGTGCCAGCAGCTCTTTCCCGGGGTCACCCCTCCACTTT. This encodes CASSSFPGSPLHF.

The V gene is TRBV28, the J gene TRBJ1-2; 12 bases fit TRBD1. Germline-derived CDR1 and CDR2 are MDHEN and SYDVKM. The CDR3 has 16 amino acids. V lost 5 bases and J lost 4; bases outside the gene matches: 8. The CDR3 bases are TGTGCCAGCAGTCAAGGGACAGGGGGCGCTGCCTATGGCTACACCTTC. This translates into CASSQGTGGAAYGYTF.

The chain combines TRBV2 with TRBJ2-5, with 7 positions matching TRBD2. V dropped 5 bases and J dropped 5; count of bases not matched to a gene: 11. CDR1 is SNHLY, CDR2 FYNNEI, per germline. This CDR3 spans 15 amino acids. The CDR3 bases are TGTGCCAGCAGTCTATTCGGACTAGAGCTTGAGACCCAGTACTTC. It specifies CASSLFGLELETQYF.

The V call is TRBV7-9, the J call TRBJ2-5; TRBD2 matches 13 bases. Germline trimming cut 4 bases from V and 0 bases from J; bases unmatched to any gene: 5. This CDR3 spans 17 amino acids. Germline V gene sequence: CDR1 SEHNR, CDR2 FQNEAQ (reference sequence). CDR3 loop: CASSSVTSGGYQETQYF. CDR3 coding DNA: TGTGCCAGCAGCTCTGTGACTAGCGGGGGGTACCAAGAGACCCAGTACTTC.

This rearrangement joins TRBV19 to TRBJ2-2; 10 nucleotides match TRBD1. Germline loops: CDR1 LNHDA, CDR2 SQIVND (reference sequence). The CDR3 is 16 residues long. With 5 bases clipped from V and 5 bases from J, the junction kept 8 bases outside the gene matches. The CDR3 sequence is CASSWRDRGITGELFF. CDR3 coding DNA: TGTGCCAGTAGTTGGCGGGACAGGGGAATAACCGGGGAGCTGTTTTTT.

The chain links TRBV7-2 to TRBJ2-7; TRBD2 agrees at 7 bases. Trimming at V came to 5 bases and at J to 2 bases, leaving 9 bases not matched to a gene. The CDR3 extends over 15 amino acids. Germline assignment: CDR1 SGHTA and CDR2 FQGNSA. CDR3: CASSPKAGSPYEQYF. For the CDR3, the DNA is TGTGCCAGCAGCCCCAAAGCGGGGTCACCCTACGAGCAGTACTTC.

The rearrangement uses TRBV7-2 and TRBJ1-3; the D gene is possibly TRBD1 (6 bases). The V end was cut by 1 base, the J end by 0 bases, with 13 bases between. The germline gives CDR1 SGHTA, CDR2 FQGNSA. This CDR3 is 17 amino acids long. For the CDR3, the DNA is TGTGCCAGCAGCTTAGGTGACAGGAGTAGCTCTGGAAACACCATATATTTT. It codes for CASSLGDRSSSGNTIYF.

The genes are TRBV19 and TRBJ1-5; no reliable D call. Trimming pared 4 bases from V and 7 bases from J, leaving 14 bases between. The germline V gene has CDR1 LNHDA and CDR2 SQIVND (reference sequence). This CDR3 is built from 14 residues. CDR3 amino acids: CASSTSLGSQPQHF. CDR3 bases: TGTGCCAGTAGTACCTCCCTGGGCAGCCAGCCCCAGCATTTT.

The chain uses TRBV7-2 and TRBJ1-6; 10 nucleotides align to TRBD1. Looked up from germline, CDR1 is SGHTA and CDR2 is FQGNSA. CDR3 length equals 15 residues. Unmatched junction bases numbered 6, after V lost 5 bases and J lost 8 bases. In DNA, the CDR3 is TGTGCCAGCAGCCCCCGGACAGGGGGGGATTCACCCCTCCACTTT. It is translated as CASSPRTGGDSPLHF.

To note about this clone: Different DNA sequences within this sample yield the same CDR3. For the CDR3, the DNA is TGTGCCAGCAGTTTAGTTCAGGGGTCAGGCTACACCTTC. Its translation is CASSLVQGSGYTF. The chain carries TRBV12-3 or TRBV12-4 and TRBJ1-2; possibly TRBD1 for D (6 bases). This CDR3 has 13 amino acids. V lost 1 base and J 8 bases, leaving 11 bases between the germline ends.

The V call is TRBV12-3 or TRBV12-4, the J call TRBJ1-5; unclear D gene. The CDR3 runs 12 residues. V dropped 10 bases and J dropped 7 bases, with 14 bases sitting between them. The CDR3 protein is CATKLEGQPQHF. CDR3 in DNA: TGTGCCACCAAACTAGAGGGCCAGCCCCAGCATTTT.

This chain uses TRBV7-9 with TRBJ1-1, with 9 bases lining up with TRBD1. The CDR3 sequence is 15 residues long. J was trimmed by 11 bases and V by 1 base; bases with no gene match: 11. Looked up from germline, CDR1 is SEHNR and CDR2 is FQNEAQ (reference sequence). CDR3 region: CASSLDPPGTGTAFF. For the CDR3, the DNA is TGTGCCAGCAGCTTAGACCCCCCCGGGACAGGGACCGCTTTCTTT.

The gene calls are TRBV30 and TRBJ1-2; no clear D gene. CDR1 and CDR2 (germline): GTSNPN, SVGIG (reference sequence). The CDR3 loop spans 11 amino acids. The V end was cut by 1 base, the J end by 4 bases, with 4 bases between. CDR3 DNA sequence: TGTGCCTGGAGTGGCAGCTATGGCTACACCTTC. Translating gives CAWSGSYGYTF.

The chain joins TRBV3-1 (or the pseudogene TRBV3-2) to TRBJ1-5; 8 positions match TRBD1. V lost 1 base and J lost 6; bases outside the gene matches: 5. Germline V gene data show CDR1 as LGHDT and CDR2 as YNNKEL (reference sequence). The CDR3 extends over 15 amino acids. CDR3: CASSQGGQVTQPQHF. The CDR3 nucleotides are TGTGCCAGCAGCCAAGGGGGACAGGTGACTCAGCCCCAGCATTTT.

This clone was found once. The gene calls are TRBV10-2 and TRBJ2-5, with 8 bases lining up with TRBD1. This CDR3 spans 13 amino acids. Looked up from germline, CDR1 is WSHSY and CDR2 is SAAADI. J was trimmed by 5 bases and V by 5 bases; bases with no gene match: 4. The CDR3: CASSSGGYETQYF. CDR3 DNA: TGCGCCAGCAGTTCAGGGGGCTATGAGACCCAGTACTTC.

This chain links TRBV5-1 with TRBJ1-3; weak D call: TRBD1 (5 bases). CDR1 and CDR2 (germline): SGHRS, YFSETQ. The V end was cut by 0 bases, the J end by 2 bases, with 12 bases between. This CDR3 contains 16 residues. CDR3 sequence (DNA): TGCGCCAGCAGCTTGGCCTTCGGGGGGACTGGAAACACCATATATTTT. Its translation: CASSLAFGGTGNTIYF.

The chain joins TRBV27 to TRBJ1-5; D is perhaps TRBD1 (5 bases). Between the trimmed V and J ends, which lost 2 bases and 5 bases, there was a span of 16 bases. Germline CDR1 MNHEY, CDR2 SMNVEV (reference sequence). The CDR3 is made up of 16 amino acids. CDR3 bases: TGTGCCAGCAGTTTACTGAGCACAGGTTCGGATCAGCCCCAGCATTTT. Translation gives CASSLLSTGSDQPQHF.

The chain uses TRBV2 and TRBJ2-2; a possible D gene is TRBD1 (5 bases). The CDR3 covers 14 residues. Looked up from germline, CDR1 is SNHLY and CDR2 is FYNNEI. Trimming removed 7 bases from V and 6 bases from J, with 15 bases in between. CDR3 loop: CASMWGRQPGELFF. The CDR3 nucleotides read TGTGCCAGCATGTGGGGCCGCCAGCCCGGGGAGCTGTTTTTT.

This clone was recorded only once. The rearrangement uses TRBV9 and TRBJ1-1; no definite D call. V was cut by 4 bases and J by 5 bases, with 12 bases left in between. The CDR3 sequence is 13 residues long. Looked up from germline, CDR1 is SGDLS and CDR2 is YYNGEE. DNA of the CDR3: TGTGCCAGCAGCCTTGAGGGTGAGACTGAAGCTTTCTTT. This codes for CASSLEGETEAFF.

The rearrangement links TRBV19 to TRBJ2-5; a possible D gene is TRBD2 (6 bases). Per the germline V gene, CDR1 is LNHDA and CDR2 is SQIVND (reference sequence). V was pared by 1 base and J by 5 bases, with 14 bases between. This CDR3 comprises 15 residues. In DNA form, the CDR3 reads TGTGCCAGTAGTATAGGCGGCCGGGAGTGGGAGACCCAGTACTTC. This gives the protein CASSIGGREWETQYF. The whole variable domain, filled in from reference TRBV19 and TRBJ2-5, reads DGGITQSPKYLFRKEGQNVTLSCEQNLNHDAMYWYRQDPGQGLRLIYYSQIVNDFQKGDIAEGYSVSREKKESFPLTVTSAQKNPTAFYLCASSIGGREWETQYFGPGTRLLVL.

In this sample, this clone turned up a few times. V usage is TRBV7-8 and J usage is TRBJ2-3; D might be TRBD2 (5 bases). CDR1 SGHVS and CDR2 FQNEAQ come from the germline V gene. This CDR3 is 15 amino acids long. V lost 1 base, J lost 5 bases, and 13 bases lay in between. CDR3 DNA sequence: TGTGCCAGCAGCTTAGATGAGGGTTTGAAAGATACGCAGTATTTT. Protein product: CASSLDEGLKDTQYF.

V gene TRBV7-9 combines with J gene TRBJ1-2; a possible D gene is TRBD1 (6 bases). Trimming took 1 base from V and 0 from J, leaving 12 bases between them. The CDR3 spans 16 residues. Per germline, CDR1 SEHNR and CDR2 FQNEAQ (reference sequence). The DNA of the CDR3 is TGTGCCAGCAGCTTAGACAGGGAGATCACTAACTATGGCTACACCTTC. It specifies CASSLDREITNYGYTF.

The rearrangement uses TRBV5-1 and TRBJ2-7; 9 bases fit TRBD1. This CDR3 is 15 amino acids long. Germline V gene sequence: CDR1 SGHRS, CDR2 YFSETQ. The V segment lost 4 bases and the J segment 4 bases; nucleotides outside the gene matches: 9. The CDR3 nucleotides read TGCGCCAGCAGCCCGCCCGGGACAGGGAGTTACGAGCAGTACTTC. Translating it yields CASSPPGTGSYEQYF.

This chain uses TRBV20-1 with TRBJ1-1; D is unclear. Trimming took off 3 bases at V and 8 bases at J, with 7 bases between the two ends. CDR1 and CDR2 (germline): DFQATT, SNEGSKA (reference sequence). The CDR3 is 10 residues long. CDR3 bases: TGCAGTGCTAGTGCGGGGGAAGCTTTCTTT. It translates to CSASAGEAFF.

The V call is TRBV9, the J call TRBJ2-7; possible D gene TRBD1, 6 bases. In germline, CDR1 is SGDLS, CDR2 YYNGEE. This CDR3 region has 16 residues. The V end lost 4 bases, the J end lost 7 bases, and 24 bases lay between the germline ends. This CDR3 reads CASSHRRGHTSVEQYF. The DNA of the CDR3 is TGTGCCAGCAGCCATAGAAGGGGACATACGAGTGTGGAGCAGTACTTC.

The chain links TRBV5-5 to TRBJ2-3; the match to TRBD1 covers 9 bases. Germline V gene sequence: CDR1 SGHKS, CDR2 YYEKEE (reference sequence). CDR3 size: 13 residues. With 8 bases clipped from V and 4 bases from J, the junction kept 5 bases outside the gene matches. CDR3 nucleotides: TGTGCCAGACGGACAGGGGACCCAGATACGCAGTATTTT. Residues: CARRTGDPDTQYF.

The chain recombines TRBV5-1 with TRBJ2-5, with 11 positions matching TRBD2. Germline CDR1 is SGHRS and CDR2 is YFSETQ. The CDR3 consists of 24 residues. V dropped 1 base and J dropped 2; count of bases not matched to a gene: 28. CDR3 loop: CASSLRWSLDSPPGTSGTQETQYF. The CDR3 bases are TGCGCCAGCAGCTTGCGGTGGTCTTTAGACTCCCCCCCCGGGACTAGCGGAACGCAAGAGACCCAGTACTTC.

V usage is TRBV4-1 and J usage is TRBJ1-2; weak D call: TRBD1 (6 bases). The V gene's germline CDR1 is MGHRA and CDR2 YSYEKL. The length of the CDR3 is 15 residues. V shed 5 bases and J shed 1 base, with 14 bases lying between them. The CDR3 is CASSLRGGGNYGYTF. DNA of the CDR3: TGCGCCAGCAGCTTAAGGGGGGGTGGTAACTATGGCTACACCTTC.